The source of this T cell receptor beta chain is a study of T-cell reconstitution after alpha-beta-depleted transplantation in children. This clonotype turned up a few times. Unique molecular identifiers were used to barcode this TCRbeta library. One entry per CDR3 protein, called by TCRdb with MiXCR from the PCR reads. The table lists 200,000 to 250,000 distinct CDR3 sequences, approximately 9.5% of them singletons, with 5.5% to 8% in the top ten. Germline V gene sequence: CDR1 SGHTA, CDR2 FQGNSA. This CDR3 has 13 amino acids. Deletions cut 5 bases from V and 7 bases from J, with 14 bases between. The receptor was derived from a human donor who donated a stem cell graft to a child with acute lymphoblastic leukemia. The chain couples TRBV7-2 to TRBJ1-2; D unclear. This sample comprised PBMCs from the stem cell graft donor, obtained from the stem cell graft. CDR3 sequence (DNA): TGTGCCAGCAGCCTGGACGGGATGGGTGGCTACACCTTC. Residues: CASSLDGMGGYTF. The variable domain in full, completed from reference TRBV7-2 and TRBJ1-2, reads GAGVSQSPSNKVTEKGKDVELRCDPISGHTALYWYRQSLGQGLEFLIYFQGNSAPDKSGLPSDRFSAERTGGSVSTLTIQRTQQEDSAVYLCASSLDGMGGYTFGSGTRLTVV.